The clone carrying this T cell receptor beta chain was seen repeatedly, ten times or more. The antigen remains undetermined. The same CDR3 also results from other DNA sequences found in this sample. The data were taken from a study of shared clonotypes between healthy human individuals. Points from the study as a whole: Sampling was confined to blood; repertoires within tissues likely differ.

Germline V gene data show CDR1 as MNHNS and CDR2 as SASEGT. The CDR3 has 16 amino acids. V lost 0 bases and J lost 5, with 16 bases in between. As processed by the authors: ImmunoSEQ output held junction-only sequences without quality scores, so filtering differed. Sequencing was performed with immunoSEQ multiplex PCR; in TCRdb, only in-frame clones are kept and a portion is missing. V, J and clone size derive from that table, while D and trimming were established from the DNA sequence. The sample has a few hundred thousand clones; roughly 78% are singletons. The sequenced sample was PBMCs. The genes are TRBV6-1 and TRBJ2-5; D is uncertain. The source of this sequence is a woman in her forties in good health. Some clones in this sample may be carry-over from other donors' samples. Written as DNA, the CDR3 is TGTGCCAGCAGTGAAGCTCTCGGAAACCCAACGGAGACCCAGTACTTC. Translation gives CASSEALGNPTETQYF.